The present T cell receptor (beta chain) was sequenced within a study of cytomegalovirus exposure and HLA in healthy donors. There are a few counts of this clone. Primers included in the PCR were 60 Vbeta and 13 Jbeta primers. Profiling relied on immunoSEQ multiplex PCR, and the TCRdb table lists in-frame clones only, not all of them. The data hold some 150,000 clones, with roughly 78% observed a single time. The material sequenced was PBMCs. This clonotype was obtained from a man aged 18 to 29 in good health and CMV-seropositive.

For the CDR3, the DNA is TGTGCCAGCAGGAAAACCATCCCGGGACAGGGTTCGAATTCACCCCTCCACTTT. Translating gives CASRKTIPGQGSNSPLHF. The V call is TRBV2, the J call TRBJ1-6; 9 bases match TRBD1. The CDR3 length is 18 residues. Germline V gene lookup returns CDR1 SNHLY and CDR2 FYNNEI. The trim removed 6 bases at V and 7 bases at J, leaving 16 bases unmatched.